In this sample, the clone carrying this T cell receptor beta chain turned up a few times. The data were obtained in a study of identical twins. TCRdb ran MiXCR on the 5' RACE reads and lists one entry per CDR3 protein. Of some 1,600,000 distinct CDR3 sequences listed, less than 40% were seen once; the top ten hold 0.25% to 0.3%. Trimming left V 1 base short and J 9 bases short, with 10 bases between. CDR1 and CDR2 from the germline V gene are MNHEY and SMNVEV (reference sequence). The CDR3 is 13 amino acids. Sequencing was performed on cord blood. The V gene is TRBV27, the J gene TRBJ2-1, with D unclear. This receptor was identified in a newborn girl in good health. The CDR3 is CASSLLGYREQFF. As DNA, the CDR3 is TGTGCCAGCAGTTTATTGGGGTACCGTGAGCAGTTCTTC.